This T cell receptor (beta chain) came from a study of T cells after yellow fever vaccination. On this clonotype: Its specificity is unknown.

From germline, CDR1 is SQVTM and CDR2 ANQGSEA. The CDR3 is 14 amino acids. J lost 2 bases, V lost 6 bases, and 8 bases had no gene match. Via MiXCR, TCRdb re-called the 5' RACE reads, giving one row per CDR3 protein. In the table there are about 430,000 distinct CDR3 sequences, roughly a sixth of which are singletons. Whole-study results and caveats: Post-booster repertoires contained most primary-vaccination clones again (around 97% CD4, roughly 90% CD8).

The origin of this receptor is a man aged 18-30 years who received the YFV17D yellow fever vaccine. The sequenced sample was PBMCs, obtained before the yellow fever booster vaccination. The gene calls are TRBV29-1 and TRBJ2-3; 7 bases agree with TRBD1. CDR3 in DNA: TGCAGCGTCTGTAGGGACAGAGACACAGATACGCAGTATTTT. Translated, it gives CSVCRDRDTDTQYF.